The 8 T cell receptor beta chains in this list originate from one sample, sequenced in a study of blood T cell repertoires in COVID-19. Generated by immunoSEQ multiplex PCR, the TCRdb table keeps only in-frame clones and is missing some. Among around 85,000 clones listed, roughly 89% were seen once. The sample was PBMCs or T cells enriched from blood (not recorded which). The source is a woman aged 50 to 60 with acute COVID-19.

The chain has TRBV14 and TRBJ1-1; no definite D call. V lost 1 base to trimming and J lost 1 base, with 10 bases between them. Germline V gene lookup returns CDR1 SGHDN and CDR2 FVKESK. CDR3 length: 15 residues. CDR3 sequence reads: CASSQVPGGNTEAFF. In nucleotides, the CDR3 is TGTGCCAGCAGCCAAGTGCCGGGTGGGAACACTGAAGCTTTCTTT.

The V and J genes are TRBV12-5 and TRBJ1-6; tentative D call: TRBD1 (6 bases). Germline CDR1 reads LGHNT; CDR2 reads FRNRAP. The CDR3 loop spans 16 amino acids. The CDR3 loop reads CALPPRGGVDNSPLHF. The CDR3 region has the DNA TGTGCCCTCCCCCCAAGGGGGGGGGTGGATAATTCACCCCTCCACTTT.

The chain couples TRBV11-3 to TRBJ1-6; the D gene is possibly TRBD1 (6 bases). The ends were cut back, 6 bases at V and 8 bases at J, with 14 bases in the middle. The CDR3 spans 14 residues. Per germline, CDR1 SGHNT and CDR2 YENEEA. In DNA, the CDR3 is TGTGCCAGCAGTGGGACATTTGGGGATTCACCCCTCCACTTT. This encodes CASSGTFGDSPLHF.

V gene TRBV15 combines with J gene TRBJ1-2; 10 bases align to TRBD1. After removal of 4 bases from V and 3 bases from J, the junction contained 11 bases not matched to a gene. Looked up from germline, CDR1 is LNHNV and CDR2 is YYDKDF (reference sequence). The CDR3 has 17 residues. The CDR3: CATSKPTGGGGYYGYTF. For the CDR3, the DNA is TGTGCCACCAGCAAGCCGACAGGGGGCGGAGGATACTATGGCTACACCTTC.

The chain combines TRBV6-5 with TRBJ2-3; 9 positions agree with TRBD2. This CDR3 contains 14 residues. Germline loops: CDR1 MNHEY, CDR2 SVGAGI. J was trimmed by 5 bases and V by 5 bases; bases with no gene match: 5. The CDR3 region has the DNA TGTGCCAGCAGTCCGGGACTAGCTATAGATACGCAGTATTTT. Protein sequence: CASSPGLAIDTQYF.

The chain combines TRBV5-1 with TRBJ2-3; TRBD2 matches 7 bases. The CDR3 loop spans 15 amino acids. CDR1 is SGHRS, CDR2 YFSETQ, per germline. J gave up 0 bases and V 1 base, and 2 bases lay outside the gene matches. The CDR3 DNA reads TGCGCCAGCAGCTTGATTAGCGGGAGCACAGATACGCAGTATTTT. Its translation: CASSLISGSTDTQYF.

The J gene is TRBJ2-3, the V gene TRBV19, with 13 bases identical to TRBD2. Unmatched junction bases numbered 6, after V lost 4 bases and J lost 5 bases. CDR1 is LNHDA and CDR2 is SQIVND in the germline V gene (reference sequence). CDR3 length: 16 residues. The CDR3 is CASSRGLAGEGDTQYF. The DNA for the CDR3 is TGTGCCAGTAGTAGAGGACTAGCGGGAGAAGGAGATACGCAGTATTTT.

This clone was seen only once. V usage is TRBV15 and J usage is TRBJ2-7; 12 positions agree with TRBD2. The CDR3 is made up of 17 amino acids. Germline V gene lookup returns CDR1 LNHNV and CDR2 YYDKDF (reference sequence). Trimming at V came to 5 bases and at J to 0 bases, leaving 8 bases not matched to a gene. This CDR3 is CATSGPGLAGPSYEQYF. The CDR3 DNA follows: TGTGCCACCAGCGGCCCCGGACTAGCGGGACCCTCCTACGAGCAGTACTTC.